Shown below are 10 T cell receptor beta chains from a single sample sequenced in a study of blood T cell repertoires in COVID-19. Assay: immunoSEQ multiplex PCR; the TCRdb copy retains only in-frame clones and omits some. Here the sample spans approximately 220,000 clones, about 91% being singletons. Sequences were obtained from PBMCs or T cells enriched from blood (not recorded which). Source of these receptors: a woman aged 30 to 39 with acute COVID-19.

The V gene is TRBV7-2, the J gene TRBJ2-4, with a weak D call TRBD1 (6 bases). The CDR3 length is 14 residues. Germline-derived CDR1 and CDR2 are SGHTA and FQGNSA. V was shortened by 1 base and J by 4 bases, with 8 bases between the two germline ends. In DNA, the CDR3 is TGTGCCAGCAGCTTAGGCCAGGGGAAAAACATTCAGTACTTC. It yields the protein CASSLGQGKNIQYF.

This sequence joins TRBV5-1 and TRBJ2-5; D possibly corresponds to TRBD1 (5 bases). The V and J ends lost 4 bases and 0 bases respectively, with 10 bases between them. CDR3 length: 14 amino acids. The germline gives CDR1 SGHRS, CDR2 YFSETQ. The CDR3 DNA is TGCGCCAGCAGCGCGACAGCTAACCAAGAGACCCAGTACTTC. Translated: CASSATANQETQYF.

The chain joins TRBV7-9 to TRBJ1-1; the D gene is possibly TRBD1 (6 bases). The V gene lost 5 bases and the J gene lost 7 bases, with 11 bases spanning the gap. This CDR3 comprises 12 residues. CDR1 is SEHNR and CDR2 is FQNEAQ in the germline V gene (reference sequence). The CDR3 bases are TGTGCCAGCAGCCCGGACAGTCTTGAAGCTTTCTTT. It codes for CASSPDSLEAFF.

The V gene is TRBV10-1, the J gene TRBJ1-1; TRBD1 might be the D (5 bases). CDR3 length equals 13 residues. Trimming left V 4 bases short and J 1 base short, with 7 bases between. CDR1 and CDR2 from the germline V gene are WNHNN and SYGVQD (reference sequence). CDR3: CASSGQTNTEAFF. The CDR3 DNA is TGCGCCAGCAGTGGACAGACGAACACTGAAGCTTTCTTT.

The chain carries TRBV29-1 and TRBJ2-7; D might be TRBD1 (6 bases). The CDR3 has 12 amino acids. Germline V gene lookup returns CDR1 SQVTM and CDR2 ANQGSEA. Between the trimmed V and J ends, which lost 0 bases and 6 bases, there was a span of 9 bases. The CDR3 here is CSVEETGPEQYF. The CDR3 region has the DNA TGCAGCGTTGAAGAGACAGGTCCCGAGCAGTACTTC.

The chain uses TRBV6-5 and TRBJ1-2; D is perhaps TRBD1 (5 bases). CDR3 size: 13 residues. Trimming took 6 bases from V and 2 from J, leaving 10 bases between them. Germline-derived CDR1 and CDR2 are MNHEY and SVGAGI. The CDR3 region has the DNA TGTGCCAGCAGGGGAAGGGGCAACTATGGCTACACCTTC. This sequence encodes CASRGRGNYGYTF.

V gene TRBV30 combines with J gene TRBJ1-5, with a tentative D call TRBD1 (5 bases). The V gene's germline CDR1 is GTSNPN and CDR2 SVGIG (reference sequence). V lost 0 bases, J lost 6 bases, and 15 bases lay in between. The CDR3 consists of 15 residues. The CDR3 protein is CAWSVPGLRFQPQHF. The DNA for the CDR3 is TGTGCCTGGAGTGTGCCGGGACTTCGCTTTCAGCCCCAGCATTTT. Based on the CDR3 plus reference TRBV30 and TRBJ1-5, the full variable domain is SQTIHQWPATLVQPVGSPLSLECTVEGTSNPNLYWYRQAAGRGLQLLFYSVGIGQISSEVPQNLSASRPQDRQFILSSKKLLLSDSGFYLCAWSVPGLRFQPQHFGDGTRLSIL.

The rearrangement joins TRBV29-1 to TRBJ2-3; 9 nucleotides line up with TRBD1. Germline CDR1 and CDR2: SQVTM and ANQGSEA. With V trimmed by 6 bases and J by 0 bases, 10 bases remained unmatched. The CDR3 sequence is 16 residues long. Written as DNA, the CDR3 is TGCAGCGTATCCGACTGGGACAGGGAGAGCACAGATACGCAGTATTTT. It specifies CSVSDWDRESTDTQYF.

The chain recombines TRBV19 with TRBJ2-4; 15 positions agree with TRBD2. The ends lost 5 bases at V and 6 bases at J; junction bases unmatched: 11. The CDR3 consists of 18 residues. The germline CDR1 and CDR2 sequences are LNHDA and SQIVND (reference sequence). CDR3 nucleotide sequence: TGTGCCAGTAGTGCGACGGGACTAGCGGGGGGTTACCGAAACATTCAGTACTTC. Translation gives CASSATGLAGGYRNIQYF.

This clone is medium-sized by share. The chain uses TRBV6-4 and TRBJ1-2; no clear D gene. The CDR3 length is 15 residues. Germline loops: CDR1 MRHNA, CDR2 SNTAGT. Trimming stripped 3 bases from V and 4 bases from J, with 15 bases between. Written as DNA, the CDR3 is TGTGCCAGCAGTGAAGGTCCCTCGGAGGGCTATGGCTACACCTTC. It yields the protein CASSEGPSEGYGYTF.